The source of this T cell receptor (beta chain) is a study of radiotherapy plus CTLA-4 blockade in lung cancer. Overall study context: Among patients, around 18% showed objective responses, and 31% had disease control. Study findings and constraints: Blood saw expansion of tumor-derived TCR clones after radiotherapy plus ipilimumab. Early blood T cell clone changes and increased post-radiation serum interferon-beta were reportedly the strongest response predictors.

Notes on this clone: Antigen: not known.

Sequencing was performed with immunoSEQ multiplex PCR; in TCRdb, only in-frame clones are kept and a portion is missing. The table has roughly 50,000 clones, more than 70% seen once. Germline CDR1 and CDR2: SEHNR and FQNEAQ (reference sequence). The V gene lost 5 bases and the J gene lost 9 bases, with 8 bases spanning the gap. The CDR3 length is 12 residues. The rearrangement joins TRBV7-9 to TRBJ1-6; the D is unclear. This specimen was peripheral blood, taken from a patient treated with radiotherapy plus ipilimumab. The receptor comes from a human donor with non-small cell lung cancer who had stable disease on radiotherapy plus ipilimumab. CDR3 nucleotide sequence: TGTGCCAGCAGCCAGACACCTTCACCCCTCCACTTT. It codes for CASSQTPSPLHF.